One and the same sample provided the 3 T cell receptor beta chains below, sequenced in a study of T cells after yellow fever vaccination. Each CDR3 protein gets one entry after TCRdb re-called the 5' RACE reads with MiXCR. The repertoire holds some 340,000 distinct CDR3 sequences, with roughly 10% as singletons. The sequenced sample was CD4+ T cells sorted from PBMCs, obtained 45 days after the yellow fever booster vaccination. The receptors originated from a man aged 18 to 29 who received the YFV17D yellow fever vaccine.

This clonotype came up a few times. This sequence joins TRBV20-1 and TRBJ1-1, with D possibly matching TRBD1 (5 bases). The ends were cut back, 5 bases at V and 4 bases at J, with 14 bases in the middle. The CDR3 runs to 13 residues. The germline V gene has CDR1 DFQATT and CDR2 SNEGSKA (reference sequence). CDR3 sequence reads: CSAPGGVGTEAFF. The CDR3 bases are TGCAGTGCTCCTGGGGGGGTTGGCACTGAAGCTTTCTTT.

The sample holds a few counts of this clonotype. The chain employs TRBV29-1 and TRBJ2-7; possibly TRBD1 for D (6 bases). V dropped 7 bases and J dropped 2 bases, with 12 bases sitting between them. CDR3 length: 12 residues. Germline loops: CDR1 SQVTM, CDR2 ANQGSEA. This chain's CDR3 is CSAYRVPYEQYF. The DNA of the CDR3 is TGCAGCGCATACAGGGTCCCCTACGAGCAGTACTTC.

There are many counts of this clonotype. CDR3 coding DNA: TGTGCCAGCAGCTTTGGTGGTAACACAGATACGCAGTATTTT. As protein: CASSFGGNTDTQYF. The chain has TRBV5-6 and TRBJ2-3; D is unclear. This CDR3 is built from 14 residues. CDR1 SGHDT and CDR2 YYEEEE come from the germline V gene. V was pared by 2 bases and J by 2 bases, with 9 bases between.